This TCR beta chain was observed in a study of blood T cell repertoires in COVID-19. For the study at large: Sources were T cells, B-cell-depleted T cells, or PBMCs; the material itself was cDNA or gDNA.

Assay used: immunoSEQ multiplex PCR; TCRdb lists only in-frame clones, some missing. The sample contains around 100,000 clones, roughly 87% of which appear only once. Per germline, CDR1 MNHEY and CDR2 SVGAGI. This CDR3 contains 15 residues. The V gene lost 4 bases and the J gene lost 1 base, with 14 bases spanning the gap. Sequencing was performed on peripheral blood. The clonotype comes from a human donor in a cohort sampled during active COVID-19. This chain uses TRBV6-5 with TRBJ2-7; TRBD1 might be the D (6 bases). The CDR3 sequence is CASSFAAGDSYEQYF. The CDR3 DNA reads TGTGCCAGCAGTTTCGCGGCAGGGGATTCCTACGAGCAGTACTTC.